This T cell receptor (beta chain) was sequenced during a study of T cell repertoires in cytomegalovirus infection. Deletions cut 0 bases from V and 5 bases from J, with 13 bases between. Germline CDR1 is MNHEY and CDR2 is SVGAGI. This CDR3 has 15 residues. For this clonotype: As yet, its antigen is unknown.

Broader study findings: Summed public TCR beta family frequency identified CMV carriers bearing the relevant HLA.

MiXCR, run by TCRdb on the reads, gives a single entry per CDR3 protein. The table records 170,000 or so distinct CDR3 sequences, 15% to 20% of them present only once. The sequenced sample consisted of CD8+ T cells from PBMCs. The J gene is TRBJ1-1, the V gene TRBV6-5; D perhaps matches TRBD1 (5 bases). The clonotype originates from a human donor in good health (CMV status not recorded). Some clones in this sample may be carry-over from other donors' samples. The CDR3 sequence is CASSYSWGDRTEAFF. The DNA of the CDR3 is TGTGCCAGCAGTTACTCCTGGGGCGATCGAACTGAAGCTTTCTTT.